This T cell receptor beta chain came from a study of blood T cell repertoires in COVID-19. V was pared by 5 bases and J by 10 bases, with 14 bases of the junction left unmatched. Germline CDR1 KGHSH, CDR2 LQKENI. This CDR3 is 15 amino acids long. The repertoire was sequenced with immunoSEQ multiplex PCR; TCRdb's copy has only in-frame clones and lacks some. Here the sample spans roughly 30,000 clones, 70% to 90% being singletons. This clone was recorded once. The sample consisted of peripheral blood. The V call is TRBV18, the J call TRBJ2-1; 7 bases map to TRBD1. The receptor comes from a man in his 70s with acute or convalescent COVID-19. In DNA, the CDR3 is TGTGCCAGCTCAAGACTACAGGGGAAGTTTTGGGAGCAGTTCTTC. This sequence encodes CASSRLQGKFWEQFF.